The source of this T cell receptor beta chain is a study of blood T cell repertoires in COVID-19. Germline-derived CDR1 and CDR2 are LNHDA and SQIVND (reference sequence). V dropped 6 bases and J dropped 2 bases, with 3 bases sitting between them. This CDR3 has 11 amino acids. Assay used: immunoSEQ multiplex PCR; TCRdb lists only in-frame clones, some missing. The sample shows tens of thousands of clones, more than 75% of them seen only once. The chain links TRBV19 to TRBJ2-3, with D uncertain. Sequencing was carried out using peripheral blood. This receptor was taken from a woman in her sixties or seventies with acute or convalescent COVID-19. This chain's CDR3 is CASSNTDTQYF. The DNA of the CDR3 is TGTGCCAGTAGCAACACAGATACGCAGTATTTT. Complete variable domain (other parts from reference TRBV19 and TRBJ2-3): DGGITQSPKYLFRKEGQNVTLSCEQNLNHDAMYWYRQDPGQGLRLIYYSQIVNDFQKGDIAEGYSVSREKKESFPLTVTSAQKNPTAFYLCASSNTDTQYFGPGTRLTVL.